This TCR beta chain originates from a study of blood T cell repertoires in COVID-19. Authors' methods: For nucleated cells, counts were estimated from reference gene primer amplification. Method: immunoSEQ multiplex PCR; TCRdb's copy keeps in-frame clones and lacks some. The V and J calls and the clone size are those of that table, but D and trimming were determined from the DNA. The sample records around 170,000 clones, about 90% being singletons. V shed 5 bases and J shed 7 bases, with 12 bases lying between them. From germline, CDR1 is SNHLY and CDR2 FYNNEI. This CDR3 has 14 amino acids. This clone appeared a single time.

The chain uses TRBV2 and TRBJ1-6; no clear D gene. The sequencing sample was made of peripheral blood. The receptor's source is a man aged 60-69 years with acute or convalescent COVID-19. The CDR3 nucleotides read TGTGCCAGCAGTACCATGCCGAGGAATTCACCCCTCCACTTT. This gives the protein CASSTMPRNSPLHF.